This T cell receptor beta chain derives from a study of identical twins' blood T cells. General observations from the study: V gene usage reportedly matched far better within twin pairs than unrelated donors.

With respect to this clonotype: Its antigen remains unknown.

In the original processing: Clonotypes per individual ranged from about 85,000 to nearly 500,000. A single record per CDR3 protein comes from TCRdb applying MiXCR to the 5' RACE reads. TCRdb's processing, not the authors' own work, is the source of the V and J calls. There are a few hundred thousand distinct CDR3 sequences in the sample; over 25% occur only once, and about 6% lies in the top ten. Material: PBMCs. The receptor's source is a woman aged 18-55 years in good health.

The CDR3 loop is CASTGVVRKYNEQFF. The CDR3 DNA reads as TGTGCCAGCACGGGGGTAGTTCGGAAGTACAATGAGCAGTTCTTC. The rearrangement joins TRBV7-9 to TRBJ2-1; D might be TRBD2 (6 bases). The V end was cut by 7 bases, the J end by 4 bases, with 17 bases between. Germline CDR1 is SEHNR and CDR2 is FQNEAQ (reference sequence). The CDR3 loop spans 15 amino acids.